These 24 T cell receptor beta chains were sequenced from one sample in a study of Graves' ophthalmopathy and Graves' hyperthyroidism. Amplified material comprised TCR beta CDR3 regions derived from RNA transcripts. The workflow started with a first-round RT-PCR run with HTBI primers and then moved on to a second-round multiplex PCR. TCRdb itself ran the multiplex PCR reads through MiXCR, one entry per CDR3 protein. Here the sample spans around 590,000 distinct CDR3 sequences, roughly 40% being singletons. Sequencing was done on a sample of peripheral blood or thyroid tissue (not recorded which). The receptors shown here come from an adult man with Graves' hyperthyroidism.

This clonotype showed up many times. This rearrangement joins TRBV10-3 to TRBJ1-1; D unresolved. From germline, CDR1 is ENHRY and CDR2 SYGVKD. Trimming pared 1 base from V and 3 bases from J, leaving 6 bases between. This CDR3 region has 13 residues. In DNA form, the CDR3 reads TGTGCCATCAGTGAGTACGAGGACACTGAAGCTTTCTTT. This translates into CAISEYEDTEAFF.

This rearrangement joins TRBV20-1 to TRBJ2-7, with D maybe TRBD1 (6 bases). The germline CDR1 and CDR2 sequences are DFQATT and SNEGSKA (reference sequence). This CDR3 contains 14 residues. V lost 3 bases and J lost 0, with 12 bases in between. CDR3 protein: CSASRGHSSYEQYF. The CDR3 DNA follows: TGCAGTGCTAGTAGGGGACACTCCTCCTACGAGCAGTACTTC.

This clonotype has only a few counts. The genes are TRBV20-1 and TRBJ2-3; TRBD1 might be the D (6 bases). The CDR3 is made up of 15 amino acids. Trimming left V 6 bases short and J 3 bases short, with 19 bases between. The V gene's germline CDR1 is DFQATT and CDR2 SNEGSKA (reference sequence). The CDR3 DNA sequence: TGCAGTGCGATGCAACAGGGTGGTCCTACAGATACGCAGTATTTT. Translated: CSAMQQGGPTDTQYF.

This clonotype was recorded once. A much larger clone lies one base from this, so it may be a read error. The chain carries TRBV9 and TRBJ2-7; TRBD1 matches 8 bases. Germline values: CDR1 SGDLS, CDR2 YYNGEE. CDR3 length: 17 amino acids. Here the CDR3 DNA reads TGTGCCAACAGCGTGGGAGACAGGGGTCGGTTCTCCTACGAGCAGTACTTC. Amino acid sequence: CANSVGDRGRFSYEQYF.

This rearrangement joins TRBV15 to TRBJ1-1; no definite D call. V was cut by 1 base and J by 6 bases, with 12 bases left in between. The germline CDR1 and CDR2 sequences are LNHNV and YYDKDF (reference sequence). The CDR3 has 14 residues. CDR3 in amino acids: CATSRAGRSPEAFF. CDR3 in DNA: TGTGCCACCAGCAGAGCAGGTCGGAGCCCTGAAGCTTTCTTT.

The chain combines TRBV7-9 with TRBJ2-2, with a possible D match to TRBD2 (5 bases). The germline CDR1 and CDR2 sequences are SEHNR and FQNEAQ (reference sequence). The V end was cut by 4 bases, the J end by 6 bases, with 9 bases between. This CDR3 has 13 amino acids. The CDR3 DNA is TGTGCCAGCAGCTCAACTAGAGCCGGGGAGCTGTTTTTT. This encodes CASSSTRAGELFF.

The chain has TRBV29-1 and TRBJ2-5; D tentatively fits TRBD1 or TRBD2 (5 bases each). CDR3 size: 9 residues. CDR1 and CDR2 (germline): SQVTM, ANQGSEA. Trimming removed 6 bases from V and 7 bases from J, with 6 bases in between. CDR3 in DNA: TGCAGCGTGAGGGGGACCCAGTACTTC. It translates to CSVRGTQYF.

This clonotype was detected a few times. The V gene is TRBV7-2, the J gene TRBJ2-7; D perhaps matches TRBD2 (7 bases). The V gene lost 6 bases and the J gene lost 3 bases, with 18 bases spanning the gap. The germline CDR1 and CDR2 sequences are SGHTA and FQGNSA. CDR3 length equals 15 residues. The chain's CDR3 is CASSLGGGAVYEQYF. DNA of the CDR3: TGTGCCAGCAGTTTGGGGGGGGGGGCGGTCTACGAGCAGTACTTC.

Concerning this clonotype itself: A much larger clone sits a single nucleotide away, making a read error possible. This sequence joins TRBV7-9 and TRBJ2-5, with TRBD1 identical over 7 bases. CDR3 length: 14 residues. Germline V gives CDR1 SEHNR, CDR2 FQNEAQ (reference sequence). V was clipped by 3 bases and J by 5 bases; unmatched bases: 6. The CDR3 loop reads CASSFYTGDETQYF. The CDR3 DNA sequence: TGTGCCAGCAGCTTCTATACAGGGGATGAGACCCAGTACTTC.

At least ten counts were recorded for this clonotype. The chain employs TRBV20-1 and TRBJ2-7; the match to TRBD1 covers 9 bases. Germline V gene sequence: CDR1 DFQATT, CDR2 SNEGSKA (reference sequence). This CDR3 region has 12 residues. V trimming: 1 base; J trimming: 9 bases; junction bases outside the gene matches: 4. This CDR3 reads CSARVDRGGQYF. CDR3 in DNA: TGCAGTGCTAGAGTGGACAGGGGTGGGCAGTACTTC.

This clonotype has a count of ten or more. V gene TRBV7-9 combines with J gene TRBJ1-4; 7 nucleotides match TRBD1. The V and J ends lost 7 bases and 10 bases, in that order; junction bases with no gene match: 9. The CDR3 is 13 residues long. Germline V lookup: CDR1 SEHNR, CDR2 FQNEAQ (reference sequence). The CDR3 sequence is CASIPDREGKLFF. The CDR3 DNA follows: TGTGCCAGCATCCCTGACAGGGAGGGAAAACTGTTTTTT.

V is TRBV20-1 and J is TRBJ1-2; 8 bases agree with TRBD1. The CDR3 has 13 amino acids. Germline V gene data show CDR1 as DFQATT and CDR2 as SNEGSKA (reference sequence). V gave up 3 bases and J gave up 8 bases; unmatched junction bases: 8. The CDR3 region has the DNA TGCAGTGCTAGTGTAGGACAGGGCGGAGGCTACACCTTC. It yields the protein CSASVGQGGGYTF.

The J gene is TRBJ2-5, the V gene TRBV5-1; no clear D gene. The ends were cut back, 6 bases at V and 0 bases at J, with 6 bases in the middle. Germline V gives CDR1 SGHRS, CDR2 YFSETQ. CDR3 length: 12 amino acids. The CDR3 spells CASTENQETQYF. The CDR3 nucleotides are TGCGCCAGCACGGAAAACCAAGAGACCCAGTACTTC.

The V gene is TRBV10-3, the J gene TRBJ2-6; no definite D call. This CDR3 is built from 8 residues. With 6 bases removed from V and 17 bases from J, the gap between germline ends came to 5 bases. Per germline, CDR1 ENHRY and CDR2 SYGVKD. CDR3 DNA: TGTGCCATCAGAGACGTGACTTTC. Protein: CAIRDVTF.

The CDR3 here is CASSYISGTRGHYNEQFF. In nucleotides, the CDR3 is TGTGCCAGCAGCTACATATCCGGGACTAGGGGACACTACAATGAGCAGTTCTTC. The gene calls are TRBV7-9 and TRBJ2-1; 8 bases line up with TRBD2. Germline V gene data show CDR1 as SEHNR and CDR2 as FQNEAQ (reference sequence). Trimming cost V 4 bases and J 3 bases; bases outside gene matches: 14. This CDR3 is 18 amino acids long.

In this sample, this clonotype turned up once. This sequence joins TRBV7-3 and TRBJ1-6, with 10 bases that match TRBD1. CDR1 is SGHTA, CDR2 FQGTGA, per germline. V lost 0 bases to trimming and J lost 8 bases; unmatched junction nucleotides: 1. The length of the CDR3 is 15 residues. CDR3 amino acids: CASSLTGQGYSPLHF. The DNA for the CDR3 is TGTGCCAGCAGCTTAACGGGACAGGGGTATTCACCCCTCCACTTT.

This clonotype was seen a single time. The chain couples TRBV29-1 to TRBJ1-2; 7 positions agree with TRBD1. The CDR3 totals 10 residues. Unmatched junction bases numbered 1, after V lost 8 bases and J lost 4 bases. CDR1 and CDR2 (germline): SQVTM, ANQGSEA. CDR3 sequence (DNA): TGCAGCCCAGGGGGCTATGGCTACACCTTC. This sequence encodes CSPGGYGYTF.

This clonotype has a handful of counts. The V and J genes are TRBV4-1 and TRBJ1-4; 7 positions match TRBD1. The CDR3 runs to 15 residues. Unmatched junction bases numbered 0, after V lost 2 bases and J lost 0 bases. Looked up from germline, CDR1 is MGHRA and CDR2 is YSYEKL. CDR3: CASSQQGATNEKLFF. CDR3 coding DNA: TGCGCCAGCAGCCAACAGGGGGCAACTAATGAAAAACTGTTTTTT.

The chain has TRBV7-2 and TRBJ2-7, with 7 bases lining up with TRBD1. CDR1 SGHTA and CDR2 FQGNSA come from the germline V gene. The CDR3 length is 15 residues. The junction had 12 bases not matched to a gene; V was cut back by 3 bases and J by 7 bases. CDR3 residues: CASSLADRLTREQYF. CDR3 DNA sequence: TGTGCCAGCAGCTTGGCGGACAGGCTGACCCGGGAGCAGTACTTC.

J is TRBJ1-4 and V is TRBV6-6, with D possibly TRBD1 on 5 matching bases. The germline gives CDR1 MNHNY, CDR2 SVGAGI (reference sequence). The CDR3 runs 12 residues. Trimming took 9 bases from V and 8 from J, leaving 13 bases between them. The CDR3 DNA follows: TGTGCCAGTCTAGAGGGGCAAGAAAAACTGTTTTTT. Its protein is CASLEGQEKLFF.

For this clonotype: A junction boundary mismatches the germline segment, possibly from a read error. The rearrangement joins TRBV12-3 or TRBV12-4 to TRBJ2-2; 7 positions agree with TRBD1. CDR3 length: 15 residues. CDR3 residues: CASSLETGHAGELLF. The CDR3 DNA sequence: TGTGCCAGCAGTCTCGAGACAGGGCACGCCGGGGAGCTGCTTTTT.

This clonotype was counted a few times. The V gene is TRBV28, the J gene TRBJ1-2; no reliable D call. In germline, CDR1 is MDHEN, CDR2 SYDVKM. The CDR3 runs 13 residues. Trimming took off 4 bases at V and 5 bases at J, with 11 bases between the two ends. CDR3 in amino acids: CASSSGILYGYTF. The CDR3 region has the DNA TGTGCCAGCAGTTCCGGGATTCTTTATGGCTACACCTTC.

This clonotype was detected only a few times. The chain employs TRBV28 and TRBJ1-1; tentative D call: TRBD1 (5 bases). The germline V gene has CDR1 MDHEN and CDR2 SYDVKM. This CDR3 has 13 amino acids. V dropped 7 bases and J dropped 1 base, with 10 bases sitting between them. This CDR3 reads CASKGTGNTEAFF. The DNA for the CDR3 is TGTGCCAGCAAAGGGACGGGGAACACTGAAGCTTTCTTT.

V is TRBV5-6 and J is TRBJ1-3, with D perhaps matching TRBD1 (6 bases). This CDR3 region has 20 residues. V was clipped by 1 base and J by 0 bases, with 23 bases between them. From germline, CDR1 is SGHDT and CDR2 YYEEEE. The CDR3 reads CASSLLAGEAGWDSGNTIYF. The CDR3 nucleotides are TGTGCCAGCAGCTTGCTGGCAGGGGAAGCCGGTTGGGACTCTGGAAACACCATATATTTT.